These T cell receptor beta chains were read from a single sample in a study of blood T cell repertoires in COVID-19. TCRdb's copy holds only in-frame clones and misses some; the assay was immunoSEQ multiplex PCR. Among some 150,000 clones listed, approximately 85% were seen once. Input material: peripheral blood. These receptors all come from a man in his forties who had recovered from COVID-19. The CDR3 runs from the conserved cysteine through the conserved F or W. The order of the fields is clone size, D gene, V gene, J gene, CDR3 protein, CDR3 DNA. A D gene is named only where the DNA matches it firmly. Clone size appears in some rows only: once, few, many, or a class for an expanded clone.

>NA|NA|TRBV9|TRBJ2-2
CASSVSYTNTGELFF
TGTGCCAGCAGCGTAAGTTACACGAACACCGGGGAGCTGTTTTTT
>NA|TRBD2|TRBV28|TRBJ2-1
CASTPQREAPHEQFF
TGTGCCAGCACCCCCCAACGGGAGGCCCCCCATGAGCAGTTCTTC
>NA|TRBD1|TRBV5-5|TRBJ1-4
CASSLRQGLNEKLFF
TGTGCCAGCAGCCTGCGACAGGGTTTAAATGAAAAACTGTTTTTT
>NA|TRBD1|TRBV5-4|TRBJ1-1
CASRQGGTEAFF
TGTGCCAGCCGACAGGGGGGGACTGAAGCTTTCTTT
>NA|TRBD2|TRBV6-2/TRBV6-3|TRBJ2-1
CASSSPGLAGGNEQFF
TGTGCCAGCAGTTCCCCGGGACTAGCGGGAGGCAATGAGCAGTTCTTC
>NA|NA|TRBV11-1|TRBJ1-2
CASSFGARYGYTF
TGTGCCAGCAGCTTTGGGGCCAGATATGGCTACACCTTC
>few|TRBD2|TRBV7-2|TRBJ2-3
CASSLRGAGGADTQYF
TGTGCCAGCAGCTTAAGGGGCGCGGGGGGGGCAGATACGCAGTATTTT
>once|NA|TRBV2|TRBJ2-5
CASSETRDQETQYF
TGTGCCAGCAGTGAAACCCGGGACCAAGAGACCCAGTACTTC
>NA|TRBD1|TRBV27|TRBJ2-2
CASSHQGQVNTGELFF
TGTGCCAGCAGTCACCAGGGACAGGTTAACACCGGGGAGCTGTTTTTT
>NA|TRBD1|TRBV27|TRBJ1-2
CASSSGQGQIYGYTF
TGTGCCAGCAGTTCGGGACAGGGGCAGATCTATGGCTACACCTTC
>once|NA|TRBV24-1|TRBJ2-3
CATSDNTANTDTQYF
TGTGCCACCAGTGATAACACAGCAAACACAGATACGCAGTATTTT
>NA|NA|TRBV7-6|TRBJ2-2
CASSPLARGTGELFF
TGTGCCAGCAGCCCCCTAGCGAGAGGGACCGGGGAGCTGTTTTTT
>NA|TRBD1|TRBV2|TRBJ1-1
CASRDRQIMNTEAFF
TGTGCCAGCCGGGACAGGCAAATTATGAACACTGAAGCTTTCTTT
>NA|TRBD1|TRBV6-6|TRBJ1-2
CASSYSRTGDHYGYTF
TGTGCCAGCAGTTACTCGAGGACAGGGGATCACTATGGCTACACCTTC
>few|NA|TRBV7-9|TRBJ2-2
CASSWAIPFPELFF
TGTGCCAGCAGCTGGGCTATTCCGTTTCCGGAGCTGTTTTTT
>NA|TRBD1|TRBV4-1|TRBJ1-4
CASSHVRTGGEKLFF
TGCGCCAGCAGCCACGTGAGGACAGGAGGTGAAAAACTGTTTTTT
>once|TRBD1|TRBV18|TRBJ2-7
CASSPPQGGRNEQYF
TGTGCCAGCTCACCTCCACAGGGGGGAAGGAACGAGCAGTACTTC
>NA|TRBD2|TRBV7-2|TRBJ2-1
CASSLAPLANSYNEQFF
TGTGCCAGCAGCTTAGCTCCACTAGCGAACTCCTACAATGAGCAGTTCTTC
>once|NA|TRBV30|TRBJ2-1
CAWSSPSDEQFF
TGTGCCTGGAGTTCCCCGTCGGATGAGCAGTTCTTC
>NA|NA|TRBV19|TRBJ2-6
CASSFPGSGANVLTF
TGTGCCAGTAGTTTCCCGGGATCTGGGGCCAACGTCCTGACTTTC
>NA|TRBD2|TRBV3-1/TRBV3-2|TRBJ2-5
CASSLGGAQETQYF
TGTGCCAGCAGCCTCGGGGGGGCACAAGAGACCCAGTACTTC
>NA|NA|TRBV6-5|TRBJ1-1
CASSKTGRGNTEAFF
TGTGCCAGCAGTAAGACAGGTAGGGGGAACACTGAAGCTTTCTTT
>NA|TRBD2|TRBV6-2/TRBV6-3|TRBJ2-3
CASSTTGTRRDTQYF
TGTGCCAGCAGCACCACCGGGACTAGAAGAGATACGCAGTATTTT
>NA|TRBD1|TRBV9|TRBJ1-3
CASSVGFGTGAGNTIYF
TGTGCCAGCAGCGTAGGGTTTGGGACAGGTGCTGGAAACACCATATATTTT
>NA|NA|TRBV7-2|TRBJ2-3
CASSFILGHRTQYF
TGTGCCAGCAGCTTCATACTGGGCCATCGTACGCAGTATTTT
>NA|TRBD2|TRBV4-3|TRBJ2-2
CASSQGGSGRKTGELFF
TGCGCCAGCAGCCAAGGTGGGAGCGGGAGGAAGACCGGGGAGCTGTTTTTT
>NA|NA|TRBV6-1|TRBJ1-2
CASSEAGRGLNGYTF
TGTGCCAGCAGTGAAGCGGGAAGAGGGTTAAATGGCTACACCTTC